This T cell receptor (beta chain) was sequenced in a study of regulatory T cells in long-lasting Graves disease. The study, taken as a whole, reports: Persistent patients had more shared public clonotypes (around 2,800) than new patients (about 1,000).

This CDR3 region has 12 residues. The germline gives CDR1 DFQATT, CDR2 SNEGSKA (reference sequence). V shed 4 bases and J shed 2 bases, with 8 bases lying between them. Many counts were recorded for this clonotype. Its specificity is unknown. Time point meaning: newly diagnosed GD, antithyroid drugs for less than 3 months. The TCR library used RNA extracted from PBMCs. Graves' disease diagnoses used American Thyroid Association guidelines. Sequencing libraries for TCR beta were prepared with iRepertoire HTBI primers and Arm-PCR of CDR3 regions. TCRdb re-analysed the multiplex PCR reads in MiXCR, keeping a single row per CDR3 protein. The sample shows hundreds of thousands of distinct CDR3 sequences, 16% of them seen only once. The sample was also reused in another study, on T cells in Graves' hyperthyroidism and ophthalmopathy.

This sequence joins TRBV20-1 and TRBJ1-1; D call uncertain. Specimen: peripheral blood mononuclear cells (PBMCs), collected at new diagnosis, from a patient treated with antithyroid drugs. The TCR comes from a man in his forties with Graves disease. For the CDR3, the DNA is TGCAGTGCTAAAAAGGATAACACTGAAGCTTTCTTT. It codes for CSAKKDNTEAFF.